This is a list of T cell receptor beta chains from one sample in a study of shared clonotypes between healthy human individuals. Libraries were prepared by immunoSEQ multiplex PCR; TCRdb keeps only in-frame clonotypes and omits some of them. The sample includes around 2,000,000 clones, about 95% of them seen just once. Sequenced sample: naive CD8+ T cells sorted from blood. These TCRs come from a young man in good health. Each CDR3 is given with its conserved first and last residue. Each record gives: J gene, V gene, CDR3 length, CDR3 protein.

>TRBJ1-2|TRBV6-1|14
CASSRTGIGYGYTF
>TRBJ1-1|TRBV4-1|16
CASSQDGAASRFEAFF
>TRBJ2-2|TRBV11-2|15
CASSGEGSDTGELFF
>TRBJ2-5|TRBV27|15
CASSQGRGWGETQYF
>TRBJ1-1|TRBV19|13
CASSMTGNTEAFF
>TRBJ2-7|TRBV5-6|11
CASSDGYEQYF
>TRBJ1-6|TRBV28|15
CASNSEISYNSPLHF
>TRBJ2-7|TRBV28|14
CASSLHRATYEQYF
>TRBJ1-4|TRBV28|16
CASTPDLEGSNEKLFF
>TRBJ2-3|TRBV13|16
CASSLGLGLYTDTQYF
>TRBJ2-7|TRBV27|14
CASSLADSSYEQYF
>TRBJ2-2|TRBV10-3|13
CAISEMGTGELFF
>TRBJ2-3|TRBV27|15
CASSLSVGDTDTQYF
>TRBJ2-7|TRBV11-2|11
CASSSLYEQYF
>TRBJ2-2|TRBV14|13
CALRRDNTGELFF
>TRBJ2-5|TRBV30|14
CASSLRSGQEAQYF
>TRBJ1-2|TRBV11-2|14
CASSLVGLEEGYTF
>TRBJ1-2|TRBV7-9|14
CASSSTPSWLGYTF
>TRBJ2-5|TRBV5-4|18
CASSLDGLGEPFQETQYF